The clone carrying this TCR beta chain was found a few times. What it binds is not known. Germline CDR1 SGDLS, CDR2 YYNGEE. The CDR3 contains 18 residues. V lost 4 bases, J lost 0 bases, and 22 bases lay in between. 5'RACE template switching generated TCR cDNA, adding a universal primer site and UMIs. TCRdb re-derived calls from the 5' RACE reads in MiXCR, one entry per CDR3 protein. Of 120,000 or so distinct CDR3 sequences detected, roughly 10% appear once; the ten largest clones hold 40%. The data belong to a study of T cells after yellow fever vaccination. Notes on the study in general: The secondary response was weaker, and its peak arrived faster, on day 5 versus 15. A minor fraction of clonotypes spanned both CD4 and CD8 compartments.

The sequencing used CD8+ T cells sorted from PBMCs, collected on the day of the yellow fever booster vaccination. This sequence was found in a man younger than 35 who received the YFV17D yellow fever vaccine. V usage is TRBV9 and J usage is TRBJ2-5; weak D call: TRBD1 (5 bases). CDR3 in DNA: TGTGCCAGCAGCCGACTTGATCCCGACAAGGGGTACCAAGAGACCCAGTACTTC. The encoded protein is CASSRLDPDKGYQETQYF.